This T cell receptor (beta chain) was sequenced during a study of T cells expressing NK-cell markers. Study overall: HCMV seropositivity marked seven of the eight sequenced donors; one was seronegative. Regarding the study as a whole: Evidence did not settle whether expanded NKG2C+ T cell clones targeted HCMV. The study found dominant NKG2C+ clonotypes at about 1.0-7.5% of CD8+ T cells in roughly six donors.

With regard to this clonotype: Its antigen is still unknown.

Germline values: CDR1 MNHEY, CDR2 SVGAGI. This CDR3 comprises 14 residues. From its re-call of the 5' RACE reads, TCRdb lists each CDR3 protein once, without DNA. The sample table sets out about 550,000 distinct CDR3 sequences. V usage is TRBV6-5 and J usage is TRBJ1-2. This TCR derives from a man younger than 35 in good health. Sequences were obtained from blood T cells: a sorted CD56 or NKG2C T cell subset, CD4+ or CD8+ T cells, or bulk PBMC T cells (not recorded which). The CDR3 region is CASSYSTEGYGYTF.